The clone carrying this T cell receptor (beta chain) was detected a few times. The V and J ends lost 5 bases and 0 bases respectively, with 11 bases between them. Germline V gives CDR1 SGHAT, CDR2 FQNNGV. The CDR3 totals 15 residues. How the authors handled the data: Reference gene primers were amplified, and this amplification served to estimate nucleated cell counts. TCRdb keeps only in-frame clones here, not all; method: immunoSEQ multiplex PCR. D and trimming were read from the DNA, whereas the V and J calls and clone size are those reported in that table. This table holds hundreds of thousands of clones, roughly 90% found once. These data belong to a study of blood T cell repertoires in COVID-19.

The J gene is TRBJ2-1, the V gene TRBV11-2; D might be TRBD2 (6 bases). This sequence was found in a woman aged 45-65 years in a cohort exposed to, infected with or recovered from COVID-19 (not recorded which). Sequencing was done on a sample of PBMCs or T cells enriched from blood (not recorded which). CDR3: CASSKRASSYNEQFF. CDR3 bases: TGTGCCAGCAGCAAGCGGGCGAGCTCCTACAATGAGCAGTTCTTC.